This TCR beta chain was recorded in a study of cytomegalovirus exposure and HLA in healthy donors. Findings and limits, study-wide: Later analysis identified a missense DCLRE1C variant that was linked to TCR beta V- and J-gene trimming.

The CDR3 totals 16 residues. Per germline, CDR1 SGHAT and CDR2 FQNNGV. Trimming took 5 bases from V and 6 from J; bases not matched to a gene: 9. Turning to this clone: As yet, its antigen is unknown.

In the PCR, 60 Vbeta and 13 Jbeta primers were used. In the original processing: An analysis performed later counted about 80 million unique TCR beta chains (roughly 11 million of them shared). Clones were read by immunoSEQ multiplex PCR, and TCRdb kept only the in-frame ones, dropping some. V, J and clone size are taken as reported in that table, and D and trimming were inferred from the DNA itself. This table holds 120,000 to 150,000 clones, approximately 82% found once. The receptor was derived from a woman in her forties in good health and CMV-seronegative. V usage is TRBV11-2 and J usage is TRBJ2-1; 11 bases match TRBD2. The sample comprised PBMCs. The CDR3 loop is CASSALSGRGTNEQFF. The CDR3 coding sequence is TGTGCCAGCAGCGCACTTAGCGGGAGGGGGACCAATGAGCAGTTCTTC. The full variable domain, in which reference TRBV11-2 and TRBJ2-1 provide the parts outside the CDR3, is EAGVAQSPRYKIIEKRQSVAFWCNPISGHATLYWYQQILGQGPKLLIQFQNNGVVDDSQLPKDRFSAERLKGVDSTLKIQPAKLEDSAVYLCASSALSGRGTNEQFFGPGTRLTVL.